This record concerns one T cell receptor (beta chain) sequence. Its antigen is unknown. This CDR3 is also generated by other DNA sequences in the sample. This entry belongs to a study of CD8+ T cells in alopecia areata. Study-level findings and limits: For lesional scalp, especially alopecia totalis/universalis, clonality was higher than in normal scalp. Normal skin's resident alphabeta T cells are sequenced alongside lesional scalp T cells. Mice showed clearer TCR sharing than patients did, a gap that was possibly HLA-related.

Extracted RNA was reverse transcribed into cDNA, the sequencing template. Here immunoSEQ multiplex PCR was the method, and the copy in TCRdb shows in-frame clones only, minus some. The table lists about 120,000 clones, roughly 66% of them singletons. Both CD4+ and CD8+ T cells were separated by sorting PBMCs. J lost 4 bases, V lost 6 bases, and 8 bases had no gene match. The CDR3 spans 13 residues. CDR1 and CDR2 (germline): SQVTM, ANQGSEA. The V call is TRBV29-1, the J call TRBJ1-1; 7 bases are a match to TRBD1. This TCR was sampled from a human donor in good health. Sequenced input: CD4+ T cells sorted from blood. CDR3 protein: CSVRQGRSTEAFF. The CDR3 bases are TGCAGCGTCCGACAGGGTCGCTCCACTGAAGCTTTCTTT.